The text below deals with one T cell receptor beta chain. The target antigen is unknown. Method: immunoSEQ multiplex PCR; TCRdb's copy keeps in-frame clones and lacks some. The sample consists of some 41,000 clones, approximately 86% of them appearing once. The data belong to a study of PD-1 blockade in classical Hodgkin lymphoma. Study-level background: Patients in the cohort were put on intravenous nivolumab, 3 mg/kg every 2 weeks.

Findings and caveats of the study: Factors driving the repertoire differences, possibly disease activity or prior therapy, remain undefined. Diversity in CD4+ TCRs, unlike that measured in CD8+ TCRs, had risen significantly by C4D1. When nivolumab was started under 1 year after ASCT, patients were excluded.

The CDR3 runs to 13 residues. Germline V gene lookup returns CDR1 SGHVS and CDR2 FNYEAQ. V shed 5 bases and J shed 3 bases, with 11 bases lying between them. All the patients suffered relapse after autologous stem cell transplantation, and brentuximab vedotin exposure differed. Sequencing used peripheral blood mononuclear cells (PBMCs), obtained before the second cycle of nivolumab. This chain joins TRBV7-6 and TRBJ2-7; D remains ambiguous. This sequence originates from a human donor with classical Hodgkin lymphoma. The CDR3 is CASSSGKNYEQYF. Here the CDR3 DNA reads TGTGCCAGCAGCAGTGGGAAGAACTACGAGCAGTACTTC.